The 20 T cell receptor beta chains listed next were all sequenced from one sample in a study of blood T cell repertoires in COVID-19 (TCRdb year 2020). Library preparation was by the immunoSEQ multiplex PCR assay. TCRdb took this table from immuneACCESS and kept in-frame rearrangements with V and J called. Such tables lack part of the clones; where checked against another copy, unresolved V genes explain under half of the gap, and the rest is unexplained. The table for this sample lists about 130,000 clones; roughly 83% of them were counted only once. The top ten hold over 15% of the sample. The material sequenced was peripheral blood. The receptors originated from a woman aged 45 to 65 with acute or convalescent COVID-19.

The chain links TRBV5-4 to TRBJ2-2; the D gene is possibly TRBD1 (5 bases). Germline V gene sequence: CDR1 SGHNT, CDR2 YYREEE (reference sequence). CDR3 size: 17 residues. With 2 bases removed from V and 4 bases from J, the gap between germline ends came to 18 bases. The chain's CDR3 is CASSLPGRALGTGELFF. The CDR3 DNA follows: TGTGCCAGCAGCTTACCTGGCAGGGCCTTGGGCACCGGGGAGCTGTTTTTT.

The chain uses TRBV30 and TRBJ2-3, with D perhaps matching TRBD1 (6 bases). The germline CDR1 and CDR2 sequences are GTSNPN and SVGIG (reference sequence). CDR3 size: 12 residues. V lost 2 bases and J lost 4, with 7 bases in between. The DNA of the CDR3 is TGTGCCTGGAGTCCAGGGGCAGATACGCAGTATTTT. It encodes CAWSPGADTQYF.

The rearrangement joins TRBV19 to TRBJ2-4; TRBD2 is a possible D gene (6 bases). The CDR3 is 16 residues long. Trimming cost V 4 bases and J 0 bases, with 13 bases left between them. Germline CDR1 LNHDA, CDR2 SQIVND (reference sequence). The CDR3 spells CASSNRRGLAKNIQYF. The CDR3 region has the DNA TGTGCCAGTAGTAACCGGAGGGGACTAGCCAAAAACATTCAGTACTTC.

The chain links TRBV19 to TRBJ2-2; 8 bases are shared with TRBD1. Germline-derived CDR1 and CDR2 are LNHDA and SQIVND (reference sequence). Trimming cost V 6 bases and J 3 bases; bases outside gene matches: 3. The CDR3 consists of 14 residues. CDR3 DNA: TGTGCCAGTAGGCTGGACAGGGACACCGGGGAGCTGTTTTTT. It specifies CASRLDRDTGELFF.

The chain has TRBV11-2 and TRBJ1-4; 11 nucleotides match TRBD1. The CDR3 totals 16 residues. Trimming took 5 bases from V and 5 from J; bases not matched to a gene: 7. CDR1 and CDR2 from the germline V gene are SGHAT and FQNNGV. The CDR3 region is CASSPGQGAGNEKLFF. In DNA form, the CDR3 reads TGTGCCAGCAGCCCCGGACAGGGGGCAGGAAATGAAAAACTGTTTTTT.

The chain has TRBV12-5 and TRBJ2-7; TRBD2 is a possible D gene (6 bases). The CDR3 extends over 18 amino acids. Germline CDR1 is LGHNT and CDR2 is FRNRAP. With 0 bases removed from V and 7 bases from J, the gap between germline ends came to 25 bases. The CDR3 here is CASGLVLGFQGGMGEQYF. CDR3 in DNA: TGTGCTAGTGGTTTGGTACTGGGTTTTCAGGGAGGAATGGGGGAGCAGTACTTC.

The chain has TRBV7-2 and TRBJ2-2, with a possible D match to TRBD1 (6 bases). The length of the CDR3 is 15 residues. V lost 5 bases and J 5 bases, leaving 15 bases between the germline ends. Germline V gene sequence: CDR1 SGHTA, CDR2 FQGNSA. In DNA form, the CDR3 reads TGTGCCAGCAGCGTACCAGGGGTTCGGACCGGGGAGCTGTTTTTT. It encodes CASSVPGVRTGELFF.

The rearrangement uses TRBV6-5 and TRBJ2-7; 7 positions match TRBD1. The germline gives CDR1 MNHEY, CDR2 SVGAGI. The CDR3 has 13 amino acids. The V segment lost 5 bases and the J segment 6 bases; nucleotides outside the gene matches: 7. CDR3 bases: TGTGCCAGCAGTAACCCGACAGGGCTCGAGCAGTACTTC. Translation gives CASSNPTGLEQYF.

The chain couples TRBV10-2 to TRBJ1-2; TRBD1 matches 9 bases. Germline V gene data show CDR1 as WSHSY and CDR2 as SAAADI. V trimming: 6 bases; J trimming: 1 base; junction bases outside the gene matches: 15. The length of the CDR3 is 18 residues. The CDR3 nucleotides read TGCGCCAGCAGCCCCGTCCCGGGACAGGGAGGGGGTAACTATGGCTACACCTTC. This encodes CASSPVPGQGGGNYGYTF.

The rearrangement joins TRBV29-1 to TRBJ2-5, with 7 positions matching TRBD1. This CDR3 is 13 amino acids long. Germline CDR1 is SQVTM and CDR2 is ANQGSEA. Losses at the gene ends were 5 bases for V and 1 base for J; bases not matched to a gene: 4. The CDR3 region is CSVSPGGQETQYF. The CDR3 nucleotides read TGCAGCGTTTCGCCAGGGGGCCAAGAGACCCAGTACTTC.

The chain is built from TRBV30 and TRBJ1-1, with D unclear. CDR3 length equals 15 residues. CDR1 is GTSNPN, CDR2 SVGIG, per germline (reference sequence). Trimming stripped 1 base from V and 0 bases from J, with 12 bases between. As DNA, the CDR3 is TGTGCCTGGAGTGCAGCGGGTCTCGTGAACACTGAAGCTTTCTTT. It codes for CAWSAAGLVNTEAFF.

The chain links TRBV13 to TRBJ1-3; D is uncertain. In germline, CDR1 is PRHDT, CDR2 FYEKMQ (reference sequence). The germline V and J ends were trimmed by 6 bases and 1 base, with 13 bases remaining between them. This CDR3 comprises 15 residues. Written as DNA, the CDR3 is TGTGCCAGCAGTCCAGCTAGCCTGTCTGGAAACACCATATATTTT. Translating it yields CASSPASLSGNTIYF. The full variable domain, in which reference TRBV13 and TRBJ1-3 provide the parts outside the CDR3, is AAGVIQSPRHLIKEKRETATLKCYPIPRHDTVYWYQQGPGQDPQFLISFYEKMQSDKGSIPDRFSAQQFSDYHSELNMSSLELGDSALYFCASSPASLSGNTIYFGEGSWLTVV.

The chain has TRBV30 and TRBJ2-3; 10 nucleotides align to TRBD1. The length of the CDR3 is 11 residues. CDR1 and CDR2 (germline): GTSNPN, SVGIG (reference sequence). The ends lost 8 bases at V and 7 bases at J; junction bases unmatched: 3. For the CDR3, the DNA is TGTGCCGGGGACAGGGGAAATACGCAGTATTTT. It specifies CAGDRGNTQYF.

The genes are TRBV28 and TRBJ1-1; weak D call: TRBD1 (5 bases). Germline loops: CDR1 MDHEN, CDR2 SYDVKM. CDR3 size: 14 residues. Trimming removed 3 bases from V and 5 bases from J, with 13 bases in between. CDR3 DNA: TGTGCCAGCAGTTTTCCCCAGGGTAATACTGAAGCTTTCTTT. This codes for CASSFPQGNTEAFF.

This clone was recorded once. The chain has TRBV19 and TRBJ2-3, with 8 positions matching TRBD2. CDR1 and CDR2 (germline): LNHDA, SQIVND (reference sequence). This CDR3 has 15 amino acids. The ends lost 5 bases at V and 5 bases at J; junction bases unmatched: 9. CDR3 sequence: CASSVSGAGGDTQYF. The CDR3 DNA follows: TGTGCCAGTAGTGTCAGTGGGGCGGGGGGAGATACGCAGTATTTT.

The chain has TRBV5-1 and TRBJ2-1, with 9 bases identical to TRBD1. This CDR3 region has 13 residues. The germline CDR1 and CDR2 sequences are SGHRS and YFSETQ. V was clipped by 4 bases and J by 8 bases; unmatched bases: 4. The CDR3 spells CASSADRGYEQFF. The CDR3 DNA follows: TGCGCCAGCAGCGCGGACAGGGGATATGAGCAGTTCTTC.

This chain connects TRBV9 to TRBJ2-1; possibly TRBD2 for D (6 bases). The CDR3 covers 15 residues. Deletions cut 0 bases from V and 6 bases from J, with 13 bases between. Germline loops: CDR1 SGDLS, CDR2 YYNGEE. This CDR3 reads CASSVGVGGSNEQFF. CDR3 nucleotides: TGTGCCAGCAGCGTAGGAGTGGGGGGTAGCAATGAGCAGTTCTTC.

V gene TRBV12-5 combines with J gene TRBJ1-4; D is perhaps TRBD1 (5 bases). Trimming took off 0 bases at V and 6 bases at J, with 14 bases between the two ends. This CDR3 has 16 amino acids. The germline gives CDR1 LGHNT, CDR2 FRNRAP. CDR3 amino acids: CASGLVRGRVYEKLFF. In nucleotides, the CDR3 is TGTGCTAGTGGTTTGGTACGCGGCAGGGTGTATGAAAAACTGTTTTTT.

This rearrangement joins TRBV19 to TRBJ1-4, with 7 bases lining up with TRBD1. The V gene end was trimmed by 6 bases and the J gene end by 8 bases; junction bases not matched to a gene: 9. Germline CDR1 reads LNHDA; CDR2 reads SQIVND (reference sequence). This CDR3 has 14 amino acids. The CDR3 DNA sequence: TGTGCCAGTAGCGAGACAGGGATAAGGGAAAAACTGTTTTTT. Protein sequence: CASSETGIREKLFF. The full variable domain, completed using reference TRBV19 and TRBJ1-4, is DGGITQSPKYLFRKEGQNVTLSCEQNLNHDAMYWYRQDPGQGLRLIYYSQIVNDFQKGDIAEGYSVSREKKESFPLTVTSAQKNPTAFYLCASSETGIREKLFFGSGTQLSVL.

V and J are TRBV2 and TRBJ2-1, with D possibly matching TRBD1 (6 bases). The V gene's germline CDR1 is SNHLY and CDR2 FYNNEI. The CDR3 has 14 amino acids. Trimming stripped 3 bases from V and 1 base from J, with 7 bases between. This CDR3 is CASSDRGSYNEQFF. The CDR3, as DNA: TGTGCCAGCAGTGACAGGGGTTCCTACAATGAGCAGTTCTTC.